The 24 T cell receptor beta chains below were found in one sample sequenced in a study of blood T cell repertoires in COVID-19. Libraries were prepared by immunoSEQ multiplex PCR; TCRdb keeps only in-frame clonotypes and omits some of them. Among 70,000 or so clones listed, approximately 89% were seen once. Input material: peripheral blood. The receptors derive from a woman aged 60-70 years with acute or convalescent COVID-19.

The V gene is TRBV28, the J gene TRBJ1-5, with D hard to call. The CDR3 loop spans 13 amino acids. V gave up 3 bases and J gave up 0 bases, with 3 bases separating them. The germline CDR1 and CDR2 sequences are MDHEN and SYDVKM. In DNA form, the CDR3 reads TGTGCCAGCAGTTTCGGTAGCAATCAGCCCCAGCATTTT. Amino acids: CASSFGSNQPQHF.

The chain uses TRBV7-2 and TRBJ2-5, with a weak D call TRBD2 (6 bases). The CDR3 has 14 amino acids. Trimming cost V 3 bases and J 3 bases, with 11 bases left between them. Germline V gene sequence: CDR1 SGHTA, CDR2 FQGNSA. In DNA, the CDR3 is TGTGCCAGCAGCTTCGGGGGAGTTGAAGAGACCCAGTACTTC. Encoded protein: CASSFGGVEETQYF.

This chain joins TRBV15 and TRBJ1-2, with 8 bases aligning to TRBD1. Germline CDR1 LNHNV, CDR2 YYDKDF (reference sequence). Trimming took 2 bases from V and 6 from J; bases not matched to a gene: 5. The CDR3 has 14 amino acids. As DNA, the CDR3 is TGTGCCACCAGCAGACCAGACAGGGGAGATGGCTACACCTTC. Amino acid sequence: CATSRPDRGDGYTF.

The J gene is TRBJ2-7, the V gene TRBV5-6, with D perhaps matching TRBD1 (5 bases). The CDR3 totals 15 residues. Trimming stripped 0 bases from V and 6 bases from J, with 16 bases between. Germline loops: CDR1 SGHDT, CDR2 YYEEEE. This CDR3 is CASSLDGAIRGEQYF. DNA for the CDR3: TGTGCCAGCAGCTTGGATGGGGCCATTAGGGGCGAGCAGTACTTC.

This chain links TRBV18 with TRBJ2-7; possibly TRBD1 for D (6 bases). The germline V and J ends were trimmed by 3 bases and 2 bases, with 11 bases remaining between them. Germline V gene data show CDR1 as KGHSH and CDR2 as LQKENI. The CDR3 contains 14 residues. CDR3 in DNA: TGTGCCAGCTCACCGAACAGGGACCCCTACGAGCAGTACTTC. It specifies CASSPNRDPYEQYF.

This chain joins TRBV12-3 or TRBV12-4 and TRBJ1-2; D call uncertain. There are 13 residues in the CDR3. Trimming removed 6 bases at V and 7 bases at J, with 15 bases between. CDR3 region: CASRQTTAGGYTF. The CDR3 DNA is TGTGCCAGCAGGCAGACAACTGCGGGTGGCTACACCTTC.

The gene calls are TRBV4-1 and TRBJ1-3, with D tentatively TRBD1 (5 bases). Germline assignment: CDR1 MGHRA and CDR2 YSYEKL. The CDR3 spans 18 residues. Trimming pared 0 bases from V and 0 bases from J, leaving 15 bases between. CDR3 region: CASSQDPRQPTSGNTIYF. The CDR3 DNA sequence: TGCGCCAGCAGCCAAGACCCGAGACAGCCCACCTCTGGAAACACCATATATTTT.

The chain uses TRBV7-2 and TRBJ1-1; no clear D. CDR3 length equals 14 residues. Per the germline V gene, CDR1 is SGHTA and CDR2 is FQGNSA. Between the trimmed V and J ends, which lost 2 bases and 1 base, there was a span of 8 bases. The CDR3 bases are TGTGCCAGCAGCTTACTTATGAGGAACACTGAAGCTTTCTTT. Its protein product is CASSLLMRNTEAFF.

The V and J genes are TRBV18 and TRBJ1-6; perhaps TRBD1 as D (6 bases). With 6 bases removed from V and 2 bases from J, the gap between germline ends came to 11 bases. Per germline, CDR1 KGHSH and CDR2 LQKENI. The CDR3 length is 15 residues. The CDR3 region has the DNA TGTGCCAGCTCTCAAACAGGGACCTATAATTCACCCCTCCACTTT. Its protein product is CASSQTGTYNSPLHF. Looking up the rest from reference TRBV18 and TRBJ1-6 gives the full variable domain: NAGVMQNPRHLVRRRGQEARLRCSPMKGHSHVYWYRQLPEEGLKFMVYLQKENIIDESGMPKERFSAEFPKEGPSILRIQQVVRGDSAAYFCASSQTGTYNSPLHFGNGTRLTVT.

This rearrangement joins TRBV5-1 to TRBJ2-2; TRBD2 matches at 16 bases. The germline CDR1 and CDR2 sequences are SGHRS and YFSETQ. The CDR3 length is 18 residues. V shed 3 bases and J 4 bases; nucleotides not matched to a gene: 6. The CDR3 bases are TGCGCCAGCAGCTCGGGACTAGCGGGGGGGCCGGTCACCGGGGAGCTGTTTTTT. This codes for CASSSGLAGGPVTGELFF.

This clone was observed once. This CDR3 reads CASTLAGHPGETQYF. The CDR3 DNA reads as TGTGCCAGCACCCTAGCGGGACACCCCGGTGAGACCCAGTACTTC. This chain uses TRBV2 with TRBJ2-5; 9 bases agree with TRBD2. CDR1 and CDR2 from the germline V gene are SNHLY and FYNNEI. This CDR3 has 15 residues. V lost 7 bases, J lost 5 bases, and 11 bases stayed unmatched.

The gene calls are TRBV5-6 and TRBJ2-7, with D perhaps TRBD2 (6 bases). The ends were cut back, 0 bases at V and 6 bases at J, with 13 bases in the middle. The length of the CDR3 is 14 residues. CDR1 SGHDT and CDR2 YYEEEE come from the germline V gene. The CDR3 DNA reads as TGTGCCAGCAGCTTGGGCGGGGTCAGAAGCGAGCAGTACTTC. Translated: CASSLGGVRSEQYF.

The J gene is TRBJ2-7, the V gene TRBV9; weak D call: TRBD1 (5 bases). V lost 3 bases and J lost 7, with 20 bases in between. The CDR3 covers 15 residues. Germline V gene sequence: CDR1 SGDLS, CDR2 YYNGEE. CDR3 amino acids: CASSEGLWATGEQYF. The CDR3 DNA follows: TGTGCCAGCAGCGAGGGGCTCTGGGCAACGGGTGAGCAGTACTTC.

The chain combines TRBV3-1 (or the pseudogene TRBV3-2) with TRBJ2-1, with D perhaps matching TRBD2 (5 bases). The germline gives CDR1 LGHDT, CDR2 YNNKEL (reference sequence). Deletions cut 3 bases from V and 5 bases from J, with 11 bases between. This CDR3 is 14 amino acids long. CDR3 amino acids: CASSHRGLNNEQFF. CDR3 nucleotides: TGTGCCAGCAGCCATCGAGGACTTAACAATGAGCAGTTCTTC.

The chain links TRBV9 to TRBJ2-7; D might be TRBD2 (6 bases). The CDR3 covers 15 residues. CDR1 and CDR2 (germline): SGDLS, YYNGEE. Trimming left V 3 bases short and J 5 bases short, with 18 bases between. The CDR3: CASSAQGLDSDEQYF. For the CDR3, the DNA is TGTGCCAGCAGCGCCCAGGGACTCGACTCGGACGAGCAGTACTTC.

This sequence joins TRBV25-1 and TRBJ1-4; 8 nucleotides align to TRBD1. In germline, CDR1 is MGHDK, CDR2 SYGVNS. V shed 1 base, J shed 7 bases, and the junction held 5 bases outside the gene matches. The CDR3 covers 15 residues. Here the CDR3 DNA reads TGTGCCAGCAGTGAATTAGGACAGGGAGGTGAAAAACTGTTTTTT. It encodes CASSELGQGGEKLFF. Full variable domain (outside the CDR3, taken from reference TRBV25-1 and TRBJ1-4): EADIYQTPRYLVIGTGKKITLECSQTMGHDKMYWYQQDPGMELHLIHYSYGVNSTEKGDLSSESTVSRIRTEHFPLTLESARPSHTSQYLCASSELGQGGEKLFFGSGTQLSVL.

This clone was detected only once. The gene calls are TRBV12-3 or TRBV12-4 and TRBJ1-2, with D perhaps matching TRBD1 (5 bases). Trimming pared 7 bases from V and 2 bases from J, leaving 8 bases between. The CDR3 length is 12 residues. The CDR3 is CASIAGNYGYTF. The CDR3, as DNA: TGTGCCAGCATCGCAGGGAACTATGGCTACACCTTC.

The gene calls are TRBV5-1 and TRBJ2-3; TRBD2 matches 9 bases. Germline CDR1 and CDR2: SGHRS and YFSETQ. J lost 2 bases, V lost 3 bases, and 7 bases had no gene match. This CDR3 spans 16 amino acids. The CDR3 DNA reads as TGCGCCAGCAGCTGGTTGTTAGCGGGGGACACAGATACGCAGTATTTT. This sequence encodes CASSWLLAGDTDTQYF. Together with reference TRBV5-1 and TRBJ2-3, the CDR3 gives the full variable domain: KAGVTQTPRYLIKTRGQQVTLSCSPISGHRSVSWYQQTPGQGLQFLFEYFSETQRNKGNFPGRFSGRQFSNSRSEMNVSTLELGDSALYLCASSWLLAGDTDTQYFGPGTRLTVL.

The V call is TRBV24-1, the J call TRBJ2-3; a possible D gene is TRBD1 (5 bases). The CDR3 loop spans 17 amino acids. Germline V gene data show CDR1 as KGHDR and CDR2 as SFDVKD. Trimming removed 5 bases from V and 2 bases from J, with 19 bases in between. CDR3: CATSGRQGVSLTDTQYF. The CDR3 DNA sequence: TGTGCCACCAGTGGTCGGCAAGGGGTAAGTCTCACAGATACGCAGTATTTT.

V usage is TRBV19 and J usage is TRBJ1-5, with D unresolved. The CDR3 has 12 residues. Trimming took 7 bases from V and 6 from J, leaving 10 bases between them. The germline gives CDR1 LNHDA, CDR2 SQIVND (reference sequence). Here the CDR3 reads CASNQAGQPQHF. The CDR3 bases are TGTGCCAGTAATCAAGCGGGTCAGCCCCAGCATTTT. The full variable domain, in which reference TRBV19 and TRBJ1-5 provide the parts outside the CDR3, is DGGITQSPKYLFRKEGQNVTLSCEQNLNHDAMYWYRQDPGQGLRLIYYSQIVNDFQKGDIAEGYSVSREKKESFPLTVTSAQKNPTAFYLCASNQAGQPQHFGDGTRLSIL.

The chain is built from TRBV5-4 and TRBJ1-1, with TRBD1 matching 12 bases. This CDR3 contains 16 residues. V lost 4 bases to trimming and J lost 4 bases; unmatched junction nucleotides: 8. The germline gives CDR1 SGHNT, CDR2 YYREEE (reference sequence). CDR3 amino acids: CASSPGTGGRSTEAFF. The DNA for the CDR3 is TGTGCCAGCAGCCCTGGGACAGGGGGCCGGAGCACTGAAGCTTTCTTT.

The chain joins TRBV4-1 to TRBJ1-1, with D perhaps matching TRBD1 (5 bases). V was clipped by 5 bases and J by 4 bases, with 11 bases between them. CDR1 and CDR2 (germline): MGHRA, YSYEKL. CDR3 length equals 13 residues. The CDR3 DNA is TGCGCCAGCAGCGTCAGGGAAGTCACTGAAGCTTTCTTT. It is translated as CASSVREVTEAFF.

This clone is medium-sized (0.01 to 0.1%) within its sample. The rearrangement links TRBV7-8 to TRBJ2-7, with 7 bases matching TRBD1. J was trimmed by 1 base and V by 1 base; bases with no gene match: 7. Germline CDR1 and CDR2: SGHVS and FQNEAQ. CDR3 length equals 16 residues. In DNA, the CDR3 is TGTGCCAGCAGCTTAGTGGGGACAGATATTTCCTACGAGCAGTACTTC. It codes for CASSLVGTDISYEQYF.

The genes are TRBV5-5 and TRBJ1-6; a weak D match, TRBD1 (5 bases). This CDR3 has 18 amino acids. Deletions cut 0 bases from V and 6 bases from J, with 19 bases between. Germline V gives CDR1 SGHKS, CDR2 YYEKEE (reference sequence). This CDR3 reads CASSLAKRVQGLNSPLHF. Here the CDR3 DNA reads TGTGCCAGCAGCTTGGCGAAAAGGGTGCAGGGTCTTAATTCACCCCTCCACTTT.